This T cell receptor (beta chain) was captured in a study of blood T cell repertoires in COVID-19. Study-wide background: Researchers got acute and convalescent COVID-19 samples from the United States, Italy and Spain. Sources were T cells, B-cell-depleted T cells, or PBMCs; the material itself was cDNA or gDNA.

Per the original data handling: Scientists estimated how many nucleated cells there were by amplifying reference gene primers. Method: immunoSEQ multiplex PCR; TCRdb's copy keeps in-frame clones and lacks some. V and J calls and clone size come straight from that table; D and trimming were deduced from the DNA. This table holds 250,000 or so clones, 89% found once. CDR3 length: 15 amino acids. The germline CDR1 and CDR2 sequences are MNHEY and SVGAGI. V lost 6 bases and J lost 7; bases outside the gene matches: 15. The TCR was taken from a woman in her forties who had recovered from COVID-19. Sequences were obtained from peripheral blood. The chain links TRBV6-5 to TRBJ2-7, with 7 bases that match TRBD2. CDR3 sequence (DNA): TGTGCCAGCAGCCGAGGGTTGGCGGGAGTCTGGGAGCAGTACTTC. This gives the protein CASSRGLAGVWEQYF.